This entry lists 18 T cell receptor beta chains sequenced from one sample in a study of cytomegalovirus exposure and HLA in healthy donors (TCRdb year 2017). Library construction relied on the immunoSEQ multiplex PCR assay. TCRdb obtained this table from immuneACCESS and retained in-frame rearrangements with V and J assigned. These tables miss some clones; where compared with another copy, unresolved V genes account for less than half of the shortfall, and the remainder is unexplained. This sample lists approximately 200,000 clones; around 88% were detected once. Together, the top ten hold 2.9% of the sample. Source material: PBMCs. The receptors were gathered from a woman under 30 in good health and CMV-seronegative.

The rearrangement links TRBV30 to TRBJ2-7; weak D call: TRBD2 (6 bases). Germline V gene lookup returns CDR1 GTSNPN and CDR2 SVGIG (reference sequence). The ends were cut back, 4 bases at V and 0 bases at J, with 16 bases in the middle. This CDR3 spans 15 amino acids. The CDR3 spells CAWKPASGRSYEQYF. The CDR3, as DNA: TGTGCCTGGAAGCCGGCAAGCGGGCGCTCCTACGAGCAGTACTTC. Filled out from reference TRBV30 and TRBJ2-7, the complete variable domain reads SQTIHQWPATLVQPVGSPLSLECTVEGTSNPNLYWYRQAAGRGLQLLFYSVGIGQISSEVPQNLSASRPQDRQFILSSKKLLLSDSGFYLCAWKPASGRSYEQYFGPGTRLTVT.

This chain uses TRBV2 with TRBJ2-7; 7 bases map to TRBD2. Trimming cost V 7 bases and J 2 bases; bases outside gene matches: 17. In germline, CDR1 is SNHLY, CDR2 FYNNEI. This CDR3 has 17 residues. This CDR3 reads CASKGRAFRESPYEQYF. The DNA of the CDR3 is TGTGCCAGCAAGGGGAGGGCTTTTCGGGAGTCTCCCTACGAGCAGTACTTC.

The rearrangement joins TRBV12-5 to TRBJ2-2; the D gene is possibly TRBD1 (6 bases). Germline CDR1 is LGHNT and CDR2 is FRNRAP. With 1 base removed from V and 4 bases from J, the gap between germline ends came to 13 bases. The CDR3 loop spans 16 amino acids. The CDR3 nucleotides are TGTGCTAGTGGTTTGGCCGGGACAATGAGCACCGGGGAGCTGTTTTTT. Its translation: CASGLAGTMSTGELFF.

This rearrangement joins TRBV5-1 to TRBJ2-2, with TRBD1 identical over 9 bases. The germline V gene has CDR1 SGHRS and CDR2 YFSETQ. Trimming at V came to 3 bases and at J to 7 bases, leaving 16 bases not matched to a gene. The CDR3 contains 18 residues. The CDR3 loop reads CASSSGRPGQGHGGELFF. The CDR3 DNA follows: TGCGCCAGCAGCTCGGGACGACCCGGACAGGGGCATGGCGGGGAGCTGTTTTTT. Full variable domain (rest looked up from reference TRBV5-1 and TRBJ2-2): KAGVTQTPRYLIKTRGQQVTLSCSPISGHRSVSWYQQTPGQGLQFLFEYFSETQRNKGNFPGRFSGRQFSNSRSEMNVSTLELGDSALYLCASSSGRPGQGHGGELFFGEGSRLTVL.

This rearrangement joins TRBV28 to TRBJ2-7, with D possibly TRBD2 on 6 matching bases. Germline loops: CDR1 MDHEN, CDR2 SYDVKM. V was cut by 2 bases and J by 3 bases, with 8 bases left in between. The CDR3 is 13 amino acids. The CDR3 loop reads CASSLGTDYEQYF. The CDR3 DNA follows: TGTGCCAGCAGTTTAGGGACTGACTACGAGCAGTACTTC.

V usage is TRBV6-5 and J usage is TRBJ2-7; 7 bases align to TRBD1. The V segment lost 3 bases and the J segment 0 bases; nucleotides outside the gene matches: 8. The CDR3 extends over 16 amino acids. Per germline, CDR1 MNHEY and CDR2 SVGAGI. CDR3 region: CASSYRLRDSSYEQYF. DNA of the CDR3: TGTGCCAGCAGTTATCGACTACGGGACAGCTCCTACGAGCAGTACTTC.

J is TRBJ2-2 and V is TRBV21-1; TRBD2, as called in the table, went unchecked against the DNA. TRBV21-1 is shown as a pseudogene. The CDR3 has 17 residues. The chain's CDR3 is CASSKDKLAGEGGELFF. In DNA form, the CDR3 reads TGTGCCAGCAGCAAAGATAAACTAGCGGGAGAGGGCGGGGAGCTGTTTTTT.

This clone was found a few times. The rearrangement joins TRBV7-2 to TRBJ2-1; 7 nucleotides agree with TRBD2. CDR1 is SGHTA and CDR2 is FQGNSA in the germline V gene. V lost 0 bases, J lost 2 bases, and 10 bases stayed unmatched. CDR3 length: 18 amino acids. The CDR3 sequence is CASSLARVAGVAYNEQFF. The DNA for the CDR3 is TGTGCCAGCAGCTTAGCGCGAGTAGCGGGTGTGGCCTACAATGAGCAGTTCTTC.

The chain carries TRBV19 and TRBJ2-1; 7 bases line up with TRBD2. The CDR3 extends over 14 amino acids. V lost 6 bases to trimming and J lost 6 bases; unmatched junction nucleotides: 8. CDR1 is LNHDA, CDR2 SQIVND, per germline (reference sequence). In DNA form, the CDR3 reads TGTGCCAGTAGCGAGCTAGCGGAGCGCAATGAGCAGTTCTTC. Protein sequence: CASSELAERNEQFF.

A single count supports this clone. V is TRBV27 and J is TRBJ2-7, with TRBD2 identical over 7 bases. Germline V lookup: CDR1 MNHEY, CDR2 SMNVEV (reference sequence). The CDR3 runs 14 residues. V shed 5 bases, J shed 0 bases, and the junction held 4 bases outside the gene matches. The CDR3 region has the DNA TGTGCCAGCAGTGAAGCGGGAATCTCCTACGAGCAGTACTTC. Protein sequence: CASSEAGISYEQYF.

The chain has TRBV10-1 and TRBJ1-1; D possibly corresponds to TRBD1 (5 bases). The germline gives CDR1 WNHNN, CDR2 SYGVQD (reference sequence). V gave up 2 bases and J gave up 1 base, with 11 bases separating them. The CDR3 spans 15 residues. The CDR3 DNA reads TGCGCCAGCAGTGAGAAGCAGGGCTGGAACACTGAAGCTTTCTTT. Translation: CASSEKQGWNTEAFF.

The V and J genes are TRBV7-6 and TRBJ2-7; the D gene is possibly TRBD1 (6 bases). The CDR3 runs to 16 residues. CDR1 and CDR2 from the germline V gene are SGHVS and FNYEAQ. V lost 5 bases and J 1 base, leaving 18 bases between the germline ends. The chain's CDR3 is CASSPKTGPTSYEQYF. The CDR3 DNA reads TGTGCCAGCAGCCCCAAGACAGGTCCTACTTCCTACGAGCAGTACTTC.

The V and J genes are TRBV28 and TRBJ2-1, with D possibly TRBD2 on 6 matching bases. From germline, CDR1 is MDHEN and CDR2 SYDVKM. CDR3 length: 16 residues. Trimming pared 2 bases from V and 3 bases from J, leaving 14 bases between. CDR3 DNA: TGTGCCAGCAGTTTAGCGTTCGGGGGTTTCTACAATGAGCAGTTCTTC. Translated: CASSLAFGGFYNEQFF.

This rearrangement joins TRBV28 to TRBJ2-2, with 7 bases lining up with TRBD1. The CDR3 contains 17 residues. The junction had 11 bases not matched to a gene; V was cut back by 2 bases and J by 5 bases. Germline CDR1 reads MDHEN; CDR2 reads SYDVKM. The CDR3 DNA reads TGTGCCAGCAGTTTAGCCCAGGGACAGAGCCGGACCGGGGAGCTGTTTTTT. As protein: CASSLAQGQSRTGELFF.

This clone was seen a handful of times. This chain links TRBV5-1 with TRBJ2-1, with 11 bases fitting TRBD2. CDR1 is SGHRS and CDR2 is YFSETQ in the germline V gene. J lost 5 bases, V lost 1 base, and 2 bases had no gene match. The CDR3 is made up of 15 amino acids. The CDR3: CASSLQGLADNEQFF. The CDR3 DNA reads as TGCGCCAGCAGCTTGCAGGGACTAGCGGACAATGAGCAGTTCTTC.

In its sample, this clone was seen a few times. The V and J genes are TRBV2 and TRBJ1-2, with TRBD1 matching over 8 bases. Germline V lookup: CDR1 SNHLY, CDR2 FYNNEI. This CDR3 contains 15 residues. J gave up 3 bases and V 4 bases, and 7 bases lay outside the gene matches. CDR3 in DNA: TGTGCCAGCAGTGTAGGACAGGGATCTGACTATGGCTACACCTTC. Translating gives CASSVGQGSDYGYTF.

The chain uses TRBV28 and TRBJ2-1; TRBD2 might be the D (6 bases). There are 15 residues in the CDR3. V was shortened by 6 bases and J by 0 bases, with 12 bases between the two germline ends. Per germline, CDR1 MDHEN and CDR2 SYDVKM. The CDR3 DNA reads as TGTGCCAGCAGGAAACTAGCCAACTCCTACAATGAGCAGTTCTTC. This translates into CASRKLANSYNEQFF.

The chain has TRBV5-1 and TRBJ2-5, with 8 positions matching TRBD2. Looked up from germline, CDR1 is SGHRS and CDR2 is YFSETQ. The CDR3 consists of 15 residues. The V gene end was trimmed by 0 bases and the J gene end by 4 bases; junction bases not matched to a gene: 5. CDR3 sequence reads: CASSLAGGRVETQYF. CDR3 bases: TGCGCCAGCAGCTTGGCGGGAGGGCGGGTAGAGACCCAGTACTTC.